The clone carrying this TCR beta chain was observed a handful of times. CDR3 length: 13 amino acids. The V and J ends lost 0 bases and 7 bases respectively, with 10 bases between them. Germline loops: CDR1 SGHNT, CDR2 YYREEE (reference sequence). This record belongs to a study of control samples from healthy donors and cancer patients. Data came from immunoSEQ multiplex PCR; TCRdb stores just in-frame clones and leaves some out. The sample includes around 170,000 clones, more than 80% seen only once; the top ten take 1.2% to 1.5%. The V and J genes are TRBV5-4 and TRBJ1-1, with a weak D call TRBD1 (5 bases). Sequenced sample: blood. The receptor's source is a man aged 30-40 years in good health. CDR3 bases: TGTGCCAGCAGCTTGGGAGGTACAGGTGAAGCTTTCTTT. Translating it yields CASSLGGTGEAFF.